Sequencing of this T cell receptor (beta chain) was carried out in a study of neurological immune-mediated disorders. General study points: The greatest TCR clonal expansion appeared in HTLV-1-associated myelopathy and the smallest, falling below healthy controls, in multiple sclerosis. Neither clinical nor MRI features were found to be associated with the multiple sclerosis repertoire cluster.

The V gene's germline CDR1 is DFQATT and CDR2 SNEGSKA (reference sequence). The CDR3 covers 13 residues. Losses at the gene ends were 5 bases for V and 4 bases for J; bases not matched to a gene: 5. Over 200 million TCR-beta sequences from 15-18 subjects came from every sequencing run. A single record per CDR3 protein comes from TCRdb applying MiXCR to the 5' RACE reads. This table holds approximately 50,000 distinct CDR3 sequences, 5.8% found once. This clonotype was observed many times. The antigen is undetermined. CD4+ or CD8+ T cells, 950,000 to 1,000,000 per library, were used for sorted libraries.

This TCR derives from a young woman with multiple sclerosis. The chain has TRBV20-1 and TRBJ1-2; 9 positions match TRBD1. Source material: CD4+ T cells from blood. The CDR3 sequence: CSAYRGLGYGYTF. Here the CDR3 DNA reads TGCAGTGCTTACAGGGGGCTGGGCTATGGCTACACCTTC.